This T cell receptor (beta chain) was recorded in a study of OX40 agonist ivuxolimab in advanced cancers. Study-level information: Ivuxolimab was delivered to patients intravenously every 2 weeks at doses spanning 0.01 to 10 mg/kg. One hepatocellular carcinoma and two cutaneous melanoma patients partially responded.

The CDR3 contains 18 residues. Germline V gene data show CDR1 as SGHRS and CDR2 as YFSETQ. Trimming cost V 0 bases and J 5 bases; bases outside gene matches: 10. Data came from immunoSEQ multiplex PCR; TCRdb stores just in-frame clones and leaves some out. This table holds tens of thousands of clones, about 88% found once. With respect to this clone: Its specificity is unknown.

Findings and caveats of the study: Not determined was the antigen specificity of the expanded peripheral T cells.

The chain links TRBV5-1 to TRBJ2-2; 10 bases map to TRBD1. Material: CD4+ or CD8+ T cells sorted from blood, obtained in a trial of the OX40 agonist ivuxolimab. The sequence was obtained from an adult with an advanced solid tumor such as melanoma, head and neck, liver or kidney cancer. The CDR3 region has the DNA TGCGCCAGCAGCTTGGAACCCCACGGGACAGGGGTTACCGGGGAGCTGTTTTTT. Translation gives CASSLEPHGTGVTGELFF.